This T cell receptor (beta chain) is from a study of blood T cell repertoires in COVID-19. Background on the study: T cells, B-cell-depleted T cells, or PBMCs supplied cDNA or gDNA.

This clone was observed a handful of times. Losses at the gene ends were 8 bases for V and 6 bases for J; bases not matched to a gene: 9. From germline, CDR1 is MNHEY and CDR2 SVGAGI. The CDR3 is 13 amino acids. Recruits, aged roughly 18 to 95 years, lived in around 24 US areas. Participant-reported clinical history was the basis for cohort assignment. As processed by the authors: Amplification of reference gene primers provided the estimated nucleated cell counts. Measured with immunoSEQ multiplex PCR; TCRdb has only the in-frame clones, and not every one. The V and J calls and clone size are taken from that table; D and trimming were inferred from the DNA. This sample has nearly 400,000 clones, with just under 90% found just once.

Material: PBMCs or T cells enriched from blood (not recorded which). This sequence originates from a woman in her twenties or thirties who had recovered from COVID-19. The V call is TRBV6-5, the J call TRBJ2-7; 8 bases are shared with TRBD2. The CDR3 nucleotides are TGTGCCAGCGAAGGACTAGCCGGGGGCGAGCAGTACTTC. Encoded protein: CASEGLAGGEQYF.